This TCR beta chain originates from a study of T cell repertoires in cytomegalovirus infection. Across the study: CMV epitopes in the study were HLA-C-restricted (recently identified) and HLA-B-restricted (well studied).

TCRdb independently ran MiXCR on the reads; one entry per CDR3 protein. The sample records fewer than 950,000 distinct CDR3 sequences, roughly 33% being singletons. Concerning this clonotype itself: Its antigen remains unknown.

Per germline, CDR1 SGHTA and CDR2 FQGTGA. J was trimmed by 2 bases and V by 10 bases; bases with no gene match: 8. The CDR3 covers 13 residues. The TCR was taken from a human donor in good health (CMV status not recorded). Some clones in this sample may be carry-over from other donors' samples. Sequenced material: cultured CD8+ T cells from PBMCs, taken from culture after CMV antigen stimulation. The rearrangement joins TRBV7-3 to TRBJ2-7; TRBD2 agrees at 7 bases. CDR3 in amino acids: CATGGLVPYEQYF. The CDR3 DNA follows: TGTGCCACGGGAGGACTGGTACCCTACGAGCAGTACTTC.